This is a list of T cell receptor beta chains from one sample in a study of CD8 T cells in Susac syndrome. TCRdb fed the immunoSEQ multiplex PCR reads into MiXCR, producing one record per CDR3 protein. The sample has 65,000 to 75,000 distinct CDR3 sequences; roughly 94% are singletons. The specimen was CD8+ T cells from PBMCs. The receptors derive from a human donor in good health. CDR3s include the opening cysteine and the closing phenylalanine or tryptophan. The D gene is left open where the match is weak. The listing skips clone size in some rows; elsewhere it reads once, few, many or a size class.

J gene	V gene	clone size	D gene	CDR3 protein
TRBJ2-2	TRBV29-1	few	NA	CSVPGETGELFF
TRBJ1-1	TRBV7-9	NA	NA	CASSTTTATNTEAFF
TRBJ2-1	TRBV7-3	few	NA	CASSPDSYNEQFF
TRBJ1-1	TRBV7-9	NA	NA	CASGLGGDNTEAFF
TRBJ2-6	TRBV4-3	NA	NA	CASSLQEGFGGSGANVLTF
TRBJ1-5	TRBV2	NA	NA	CASSVQLSNQPQHF
TRBJ2-2	TRBV6-2/TRBV6-3	NA	NA	CASSYVYTGELFF
TRBJ1-4	TRBV13	NA	NA	CASSPGRGYEKLFF
TRBJ1-5	TRBV27	NA	NA	CASSHGQTGQPQHF
TRBJ2-3	TRBV4-1	NA	NA	CASSQAVSSFTGTDTQYF
TRBJ1-5	TRBV5-6	NA	TRBD1	CASSLRDRGDQPQHF
TRBJ2-4	TRBV12-3/TRBV12-4	NA	NA	CASSPSIGEGNIQYF
TRBJ2-5	TRBV7-9	NA	TRBD1	CASRPGTGEETQYF
TRBJ2-7	TRBV4-1	NA	TRBD1	CASSQDPTGLYEQYF
TRBJ1-1	TRBV5-1	NA	NA	CASSLVRNTEAFF
TRBJ2-2	TRBV5-1	NA	NA	CASSFKDTDSLNTGELFF
TRBJ2-2	TRBV3-1	NA	TRBD1	CASSLTPGGTGELFF
TRBJ2-2	TRBV27	NA	TRBD2	CASSYMTSGGVNTGELFF
TRBJ2-1	TRBV5-6	NA	NA	CASSLIGSYNEQFF
TRBJ2-2	TRBV4-2	NA	TRBD2	CASSQDIGREGYTGELFF
TRBJ2-1	TRBV12-3/TRBV12-4	NA	NA	CASSPPTAANNEQFF
TRBJ1-1	TRBV7-3	NA	NA	CASSNMGHPVEAFF
TRBJ1-1	TRBV5-1	NA	NA	CASSPGGSTEAFF
TRBJ2-5	TRBV12-3/TRBV12-4	NA	TRBD2	CASSFPSGGEETQYF
TRBJ2-5	TRBV3-1	NA	TRBD2	CASSQGRELAGFETQYF
TRBJ1-5	TRBV6-1	NA	TRBD1	CASKWGTGNQPQHF
TRBJ2-1	TRBV5-1	few	NA	CASSLVPDNEQFF
TRBJ2-3	TRBV28	NA	NA	CASSFVGAGDTQYF
TRBJ2-1	TRBV20-1	NA	TRBD2	CSALSTGGSYNEQFF
TRBJ1-2	TRBV29-1	NA	NA	CSVVEGGDSYGYTF
TRBJ2-3	TRBV5-1	once	NA	CASSRARGEDTQYF
TRBJ1-1	TRBV4-1	NA	NA	CASSQGGGRLNTEAFF
TRBJ1-1	TRBV4-3	once	NA	CASSQDSVYTEAFF
TRBJ1-1	TRBV2	NA	NA	CARGGSTEAFF
TRBJ1-3	TRBV27	once	NA	CASSLSGPPSGNTIYF
TRBJ2-5	TRBV7-4	NA	NA	CASSFHMQETQYF
TRBJ1-6	TRBV27	NA	TRBD1	CASSLLTPGTGLSPLHF
TRBJ1-1	TRBV6-2/TRBV6-3	NA	NA	CASSYVNTEAFF
TRBJ1-5	TRBV4-1	few	NA	CASSQGTGSNQPQHF
TRBJ1-2	TRBV6-6	NA	NA	CASIHDPYGGYTF
TRBJ1-1	TRBV6-6	NA	TRBD1	CASSPGGTTEAFF
TRBJ2-3	TRBV9	NA	TRBD2	CASSVEGLAADTQYF
TRBJ2-7	TRBV28	NA	NA	CASSLASSTYEQYF
TRBJ1-6	TRBV29-1	NA	TRBD1	CSVLSGTENNSPLHF
TRBJ2-5	TRBV3-1	NA	TRBD2	CASSERGLRETQYF
TRBJ2-1	TRBV12-3/TRBV12-4	NA	NA	CASSPGPIYNEQFF
TRBJ2-3	TRBV4-3	NA	NA	CASSQLRADTQYF
TRBJ2-7	TRBV2	NA	NA	CASSGRVTVSYEQYF
TRBJ2-3	TRBV28	once	NA	CASRGGVTQYF
TRBJ1-1	TRBV29-1	once	NA	CSVVWRRGDTEAFF
TRBJ2-2	TRBV28	once	NA	CASSLWVGGELFF
TRBJ1-5	TRBV9	few	NA	CASSAGRGNQPQHF
TRBJ2-2	TRBV4-2	once	NA	CASSQEPPGKTGELFF
TRBJ2-1	TRBV9	NA	NA	CASSVVELVGEQFF
TRBJ2-7	TRBV29-1	NA	TRBD2	CSVEGLAAAREQYF
TRBJ2-1	TRBV16	NA	NA	CASSQSKRQEQFF
TRBJ2-5	TRBV20-1	NA	NA	CSARGREDPYQETQYF
TRBJ2-3	TRBV7-9	NA	NA	CASSPWGTSVVDTQYF
TRBJ1-6	TRBV9	NA	TRBD1	CASSDEDRGAFYNSPLHF